Each of the 14 T cell receptor beta chains below was sequenced from the same sample in a study of a mutant IDH1 vaccine in newly diagnosed glioma (dated by TCRdb to the early 2020s). What the time point label conveys for this sample: week 35, safety follow-up. Every vaccine dose consisted of 300 ug of a 20-mer mutant IDH1 peptide in Montanide, administered subcutaneously together with topical imiquimod. These TCRs are of unknown antigen specificity. Library generation was performed with the immunoSEQ multiplex PCR assay. As stored in TCRdb, this immuneACCESS dataset retains in-frame rearrangements with V and J assigned. A fraction of the clones does not appear; measured against another copy, unresolved V genes explain less than half of the discrepancy, and the remainder lacks a known reason. This sample is represented by roughly 69,000 clones; around nine tenths of them were singletons. The ten largest account for 1.5% to 2.5% of the sample.

The material was PBMCs, obtained from a glioma patient whose treatment included an IDH1 peptide vaccine. Every receptor here comes from a man younger than 45 with glioma.

The CDR3 loop reads CASSLSPSNTEAFF. The CDR3 coding sequence is TGTGCCAGCAGCTTGTCTCCATCGAACACTGAAGCTTTCTTT. The chain combines TRBV5-8 with TRBJ1-1; D is unclear. The CDR3 loop spans 14 amino acids. The V gene's germline CDR1 is SGHTS and CDR2 YDEGEE. Trimming removed 1 base at V and 1 base at J, with 8 bases between.

The rearrangement joins TRBV7-9 to TRBJ1-2, with D tentatively TRBD1 (6 bases). CDR3 length: 15 amino acids. Between the trimmed V and J ends, which lost 4 bases and 6 bases, there was a span of 18 bases. Germline values: CDR1 SEHNR, CDR2 FQNEAQ (reference sequence). The CDR3 protein is CASSSIRDIGDGYTF. CDR3 coding DNA: TGTGCCAGCAGCTCGATCCGGGACATCGGGGATGGCTACACCTTC. The entire variable domain, with the rest obtained from reference TRBV7-9 and TRBJ1-2, is as follows: DTGVSQNPRHKITKRGQNVTFRCDPISEHNRLYWYRQTLGQGPEFLTYFQNEAQLEKSRLLSDRFSAERPKGSFSTLEIQRTEQGDSAMYLCASSSIRDIGDGYTFGSGTRLTVV.

This clone occurred once. The J gene is TRBJ2-3, the V gene TRBV7-6; 7 bases align to TRBD2. Germline values: CDR1 SGHVS, CDR2 FNYEAQ. This CDR3 has 14 residues. V trimming: 3 bases; J trimming: 4 bases; junction bases outside the gene matches: 4. The CDR3 bases are TGTGCCAGCAGCTTGCGGGAGAGGTCAGATACGCAGTATTTT. Residues: CASSLRERSDTQYF.

The chain joins TRBV28 to TRBJ2-7, with 12 bases matching TRBD2. The V gene end was trimmed by 5 bases and the J gene end by 3 bases; junction bases not matched to a gene: 5. This CDR3 region has 15 residues. Looked up from germline, CDR1 is MDHEN and CDR2 is SYDVKM. The DNA of the CDR3 is TGTGCCAGCAGTCCCACTAGCGGGGGGTACTACGAGCAGTACTTC. Its protein is CASSPTSGGYYEQYF.

The CDR3 sequence is CASSLTGGSTNTGELFF. Written as DNA, the CDR3 is TGTGCCAGCAGCTTAACCGGCGGGAGTACCAACACCGGGGAGCTGTTTTTT. The V and J genes are TRBV7-3 and TRBJ2-2, with 7 bases identical to TRBD2. V gave up 0 bases and J gave up 2 bases; unmatched junction bases: 6. CDR3 length equals 17 residues. CDR1 and CDR2 from the germline V gene are SGHTA and FQGTGA.

The gene calls are TRBV10-1 and TRBJ1-1; D is undetermined. From germline, CDR1 is WNHNN and CDR2 SYGVQD (reference sequence). Deletions cut 5 bases from V and 1 base from J, with 8 bases between. CDR3 length: 13 residues. CDR3: CASSYGRNTEAFF. The CDR3 nucleotides are TGCGCCAGCAGTTATGGTAGGAACACTGAAGCTTTCTTT.

The gene calls are TRBV5-1 and TRBJ2-5; no definite D call. Germline CDR1 and CDR2: SGHRS and YFSETQ. Trimming removed 0 bases from V and 5 bases from J, with 5 bases in between. The CDR3 extends over 12 amino acids. CDR3 amino acids: CASSLDLETQYF. CDR3 coding DNA: TGCGCCAGCAGCTTGGATCTTGAGACCCAGTACTTC.

V usage is TRBV29-1 and J usage is TRBJ2-7; 9 bases agree with TRBD1. Germline values: CDR1 SQVTM, CDR2 ANQGSEA. This CDR3 is built from 12 residues. J gave up 5 bases and V 6 bases, and 5 bases lay outside the gene matches. For the CDR3, the DNA is TGCAGCGTCGCACAGGGGGCTGACGAGCAGTACTTC. It encodes CSVAQGADEQYF.

The rearrangement links TRBV11-1 to TRBJ2-2; a possible D gene is TRBD2 (6 bases). Trimming left V 4 bases short and J 0 bases short, with 12 bases between. The CDR3 sequence is 16 residues long. Germline-derived CDR1 and CDR2 are SGHAT and FQDESV (reference sequence). CDR3 nucleotide sequence: TGTGCCAGCAGCTCGGGACTTCCACCGAACACCGGGGAGCTGTTTTTT. This codes for CASSSGLPPNTGELFF.

This chain joins TRBV28 and TRBJ1-2; D remains unclear. Germline loops: CDR1 MDHEN, CDR2 SYDVKM. The CDR3 contains 13 residues. Trimming cost V 2 bases and J 8 bases, with 12 bases left between them. The CDR3 loop is CASSLRYWAGYTF. The CDR3 DNA follows: TGTGCCAGCAGTTTACGGTATTGGGCAGGCTACACCTTC.

V usage is TRBV6-6 and J usage is TRBJ2-3; weak D call: TRBD2 (5 bases). V shed 2 bases and J shed 4 bases, with 13 bases lying between them. Germline CDR1 and CDR2: MNHNY and SVGAGI (reference sequence). CDR3 length: 15 amino acids. In DNA form, the CDR3 reads TGTGCCAGCAGTTACCAAGGGAGAGGATCAGATACGCAGTATTTT. Residues: CASSYQGRGSDTQYF.

This clone was picked up a small number of times. The J gene is TRBJ1-1, the V gene TRBV27; 10 bases fit TRBD1. Trimming removed 5 bases from V and 7 bases from J; junction bases left unmatched: 7. The CDR3 runs to 14 residues. Per germline, CDR1 MNHEY and CDR2 SMNVEV (reference sequence). The CDR3 is CASSLSGTGVEAFF. In nucleotides, the CDR3 is TGTGCCAGCAGTCTCTCCGGGACAGGGGTTGAAGCTTTCTTT.

The chain has TRBV28 and TRBJ2-6; D may be TRBD1 or TRBD2 (7 bases each). CDR3 length: 19 residues. V was clipped by 8 bases and J by 5 bases, with 28 bases between them. Germline V gene lookup returns CDR1 MDHEN and CDR2 SYDVKM. The CDR3 DNA reads as TGTGCCAGCGGAGCGGGGTCCGGGACAGCCCCGGGGTGGGCCAACGTCCTGACTTTC. It translates to CASGAGSGTAPGWANVLTF.

This clone was seen once. V is TRBV7-9 and J is TRBJ1-3, with D uncertain. V lost 4 bases, J lost 4 bases, and 14 bases lay in between. This CDR3 comprises 15 residues. Germline CDR1 SEHNR, CDR2 FQNEAQ (reference sequence). This CDR3 is CASSSRGVGGNTIYF. The CDR3 DNA reads as TGTGCCAGCAGCTCCCGGGGAGTGGGGGGAAACACCATATATTTT.